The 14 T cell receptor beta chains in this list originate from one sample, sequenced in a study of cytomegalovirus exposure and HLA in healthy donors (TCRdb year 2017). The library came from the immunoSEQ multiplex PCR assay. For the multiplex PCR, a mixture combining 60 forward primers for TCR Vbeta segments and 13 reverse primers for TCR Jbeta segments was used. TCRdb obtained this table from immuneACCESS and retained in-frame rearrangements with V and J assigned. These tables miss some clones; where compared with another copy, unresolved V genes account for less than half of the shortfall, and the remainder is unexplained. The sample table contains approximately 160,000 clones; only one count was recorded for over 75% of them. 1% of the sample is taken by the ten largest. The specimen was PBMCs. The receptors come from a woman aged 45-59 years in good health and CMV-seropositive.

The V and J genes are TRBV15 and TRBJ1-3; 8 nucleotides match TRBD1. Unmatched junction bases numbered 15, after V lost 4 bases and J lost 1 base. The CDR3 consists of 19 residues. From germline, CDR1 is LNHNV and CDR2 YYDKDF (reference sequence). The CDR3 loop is CATSTRRVTGGLSGNTIYF. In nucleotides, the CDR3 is TGTGCCACCAGCACTAGGAGGGTTACAGGGGGATTGTCTGGAAACACCATATATTTT.

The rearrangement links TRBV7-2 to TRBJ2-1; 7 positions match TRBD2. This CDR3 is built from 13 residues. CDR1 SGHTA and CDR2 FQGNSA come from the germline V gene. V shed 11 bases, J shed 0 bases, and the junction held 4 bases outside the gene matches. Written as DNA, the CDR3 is TGTGCCGCCCAGCGGGACTCCTACAATGAGCAGTTCTTC. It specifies CAAQRDSYNEQFF.

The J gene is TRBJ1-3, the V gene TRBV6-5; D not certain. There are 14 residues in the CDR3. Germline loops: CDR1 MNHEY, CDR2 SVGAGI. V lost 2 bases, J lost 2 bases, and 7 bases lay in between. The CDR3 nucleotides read TGTGCCAGCAGTTACACACGGGCTGGAAACACCATATATTTT. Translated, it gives CASSYTRAGNTIYF.

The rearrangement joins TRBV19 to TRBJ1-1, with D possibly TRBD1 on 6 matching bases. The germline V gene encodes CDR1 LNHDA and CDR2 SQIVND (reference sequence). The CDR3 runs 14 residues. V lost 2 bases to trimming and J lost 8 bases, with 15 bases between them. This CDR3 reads CASSIIFSGTEAFF. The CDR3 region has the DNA TGTGCCAGTAGTATAATTTTTAGCGGGACAGAAGCTTTCTTT.

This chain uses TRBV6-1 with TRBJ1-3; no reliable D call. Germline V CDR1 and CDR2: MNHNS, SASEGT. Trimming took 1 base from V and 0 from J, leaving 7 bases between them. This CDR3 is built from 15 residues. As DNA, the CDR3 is TGTGCCAGCAGTGAAGAGAGTTTCTCTGGAAACACCATATATTTT. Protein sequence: CASSEESFSGNTIYF.

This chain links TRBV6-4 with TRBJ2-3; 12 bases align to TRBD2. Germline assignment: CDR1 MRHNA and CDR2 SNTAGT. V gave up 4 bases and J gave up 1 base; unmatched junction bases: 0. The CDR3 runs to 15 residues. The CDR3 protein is CASSGLAGGTDTQYF. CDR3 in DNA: TGTGCCAGCAGTGGACTAGCGGGAGGCACAGATACGCAGTATTTT.

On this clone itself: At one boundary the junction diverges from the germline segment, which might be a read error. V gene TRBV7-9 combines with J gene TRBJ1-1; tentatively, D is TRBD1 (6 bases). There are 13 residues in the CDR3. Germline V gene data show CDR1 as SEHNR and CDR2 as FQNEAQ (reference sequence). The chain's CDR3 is CSSSFGGTGEAFF. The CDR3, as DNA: TGTTCCAGCAGCTTTGGGGGCACGGGTGAAGCTTTCTTT. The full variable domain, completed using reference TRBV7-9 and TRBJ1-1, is DTGVSQNPRHKITKRGQNVTFRCDPISEHNRLYWYRQTLGQGPEFLTYFQNEAQLEKSRLLSDRFSAERPKGSFSTLEIQRTEQGDSAMYLCSSSFGGTGEAFFGQGTRLTVV.

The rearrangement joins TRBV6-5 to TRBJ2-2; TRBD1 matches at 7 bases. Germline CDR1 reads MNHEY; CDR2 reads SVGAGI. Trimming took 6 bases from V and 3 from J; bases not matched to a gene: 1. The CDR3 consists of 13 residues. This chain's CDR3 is CASRGTDTGELFF. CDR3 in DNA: TGTGCCAGCAGGGGGACAGACACCGGGGAGCTGTTTTTT.

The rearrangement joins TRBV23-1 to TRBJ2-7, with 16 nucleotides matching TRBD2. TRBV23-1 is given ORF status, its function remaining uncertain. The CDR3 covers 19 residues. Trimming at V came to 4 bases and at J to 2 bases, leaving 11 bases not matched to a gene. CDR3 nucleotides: TGCGCCAGCAGTCCCATCGGGACTAGCGGGGGGGCCGACACCTACGAGCAGTACTTC. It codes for CASSPIGTSGGADTYEQYF.

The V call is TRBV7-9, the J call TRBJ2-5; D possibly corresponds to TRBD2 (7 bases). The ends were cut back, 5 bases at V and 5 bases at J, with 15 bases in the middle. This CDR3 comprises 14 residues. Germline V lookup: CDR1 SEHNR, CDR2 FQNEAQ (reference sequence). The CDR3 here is CASSPRGAGETQYF. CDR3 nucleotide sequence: TGTGCCAGCAGCCCCCGGGGGGCGGGCGAGACCCAGTACTTC.

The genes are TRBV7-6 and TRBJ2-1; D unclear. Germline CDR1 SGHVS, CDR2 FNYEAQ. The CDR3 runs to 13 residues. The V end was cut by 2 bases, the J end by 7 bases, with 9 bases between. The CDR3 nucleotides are TGTGCCAGCAGCTTATTTGTATCTAATGAGCAGTTCTTC. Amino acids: CASSLFVSNEQFF.

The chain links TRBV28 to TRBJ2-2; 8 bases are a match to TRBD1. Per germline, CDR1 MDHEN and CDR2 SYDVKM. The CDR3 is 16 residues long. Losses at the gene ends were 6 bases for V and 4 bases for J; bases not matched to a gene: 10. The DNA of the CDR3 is TGTGCCAGCAGAACCCCCGGGACAGGTGCCACCGGGGAGCTGTTTTTT. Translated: CASRTPGTGATGELFF.

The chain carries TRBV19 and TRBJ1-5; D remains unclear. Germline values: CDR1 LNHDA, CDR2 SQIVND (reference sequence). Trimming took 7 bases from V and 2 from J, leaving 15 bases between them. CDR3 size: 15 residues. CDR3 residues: CASTLPGMGNQPQHF. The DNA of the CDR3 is TGTGCCAGTACCCTCCCGGGGATGGGCAATCAGCCCCAGCATTTT.

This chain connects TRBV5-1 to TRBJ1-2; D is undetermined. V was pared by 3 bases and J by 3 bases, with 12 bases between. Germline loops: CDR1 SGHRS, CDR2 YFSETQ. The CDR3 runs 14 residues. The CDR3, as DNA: TGCGCCAGCAGCTACGGGGATCCTGACTATGGCTACACCTTC. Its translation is CASSYGDPDYGYTF. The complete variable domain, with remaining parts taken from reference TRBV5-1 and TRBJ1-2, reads KAGVTQTPRYLIKTRGQQVTLSCSPISGHRSVSWYQQTPGQGLQFLFEYFSETQRNKGNFPGRFSGRQFSNSRSEMNVSTLELGDSALYLCASSYGDPDYGYTFGSGTRLTVV.